This T cell receptor beta chain is from a study of OX40 agonist ivuxolimab in advanced cancers. In germline, CDR1 is MDHEN, CDR2 SYDVKM. Trimming pared 2 bases from V and 7 bases from J, leaving 20 bases between. The length of the CDR3 is 16 residues. Sequencing used immunoSEQ multiplex PCR; TCRdb keeps in-frame clones, though not all of them. The table records more than 9,500 clones, roughly 80% of them present only once. The chain has TRBV28 and TRBJ1-2; maybe TRBD1 (6 bases). The material was CD4+ or CD8+ T cells sorted from blood, obtained in a trial of the OX40 agonist ivuxolimab. The TCR originated in an adult with an advanced solid tumor such as melanoma, head and neck, liver or kidney cancer. CDR3 residues: CASSLLQGPGSRGYTF. The CDR3 DNA follows: TGTGCCAGCAGTTTACTTCAGGGGCCAGGGAGTCGTGGCTACACCTTC.